A selection of T cell receptor beta chains follows, all from one sample in a study of cytomegalovirus exposure and HLA in healthy donors. Profiled with immunoSEQ multiplex PCR; TCRdb holds only in-frame clones, not every one. The sample consists of under 150,000 clones, about 86% of them appearing once. Sequenced sample: PBMCs. The receptors were sampled from a woman between 18 and 29 years old in good health and CMV-seropositive. The CDR3 runs from the conserved cysteine through the conserved F or W. D genes are given only for firm matches. The size entry is marked missing in some rows and otherwise reads once, few, many or a size class.

CDR3nt	CDR3aa	d_gene	v_gene	j_gene	abundance
TGTGCCAGTAGTCCCAGGGTCGGGCACACCATATATTTT	CASSPRVGHTIYF	NA	TRBV19	TRBJ1-3	NA
TGTGCCAGCAGCGATACGGGGATCAATTCACCCCTCCACTTT	CASSDTGINSPLHF	NA	TRBV7-9	TRBJ1-6	NA
TGTGCCAGCAGCCCACAGGGGGGCCCGACTAATGAAAAACTGTTTTTT	CASSPQGGPTNEKLFF	TRBD1	TRBV7-8	TRBJ1-4	once
TGTGCCAGCAGCCCAGAGGGACAGGGTAACGAAAAACTGTTTTTT	CASSPEGQGNEKLFF	TRBD1	TRBV5-8	TRBJ1-4	NA
TGCAGCGTCGGGACAAATGGGGCCAACGTCCTGACTTTC	CSVGTNGANVLTF	NA	TRBV29-1	TRBJ2-6	once
TGTGCCAGCAGTTTAGGGGCAGGGTGGGTCTATGGCTACACCTTC	CASSLGAGWVYGYTF	NA	TRBV28	TRBJ1-2	NA
TGTGCCAGCAGCCAAGGGTCGAGTAGCGGCTTAGGAACCCAGTACTTC	CASSQGSSSGLGTQYF	NA	TRBV4-2	TRBJ2-5	NA
TGTGCTAGCAGCCCGGGGACAGGGCACAACACCATATATTTT	CASSPGTGHNTIYF	TRBD1	TRBV7-7	TRBJ1-3	once
TGTGCCAGCAGTATTCTCGGGGAGAGGACAGATACGCAGTATTTT	CASSILGERTDTQYF	NA	TRBV2	TRBJ2-3	NA
TGTGCCAGCAGCCCGGTTCCGAAGGGGGGGGCACCAGATACGCAGTATTTT	CASSPVPKGGAPDTQYF	NA	TRBV7-9	TRBJ2-3	NA
TGTGCCAGCACCCAGACGGTAGCGGGAGCAGCGACCCAGTACTTC	CASTQTVAGAATQYF	TRBD2	TRBV6-5	TRBJ2-5	once